These 14 T cell receptor beta chains were all obtained from the same sample, sequenced in a study of blood T cell repertoires in COVID-19. Assay: immunoSEQ multiplex PCR; the TCRdb copy retains only in-frame clones and omits some. The table has tens of thousands of clones, around three quarters seen once. The sequenced sample consisted of peripheral blood. Every receptor here comes from a woman aged 60 to 75 in a cohort sampled during active or convalescent COVID-19.

This chain uses TRBV7-6 with TRBJ1-4, with a weak D call TRBD1 (5 bases). The germline gives CDR1 SGHVS, CDR2 FNYEAQ. Trimming stripped 5 bases from V and 5 bases from J, with 15 bases between. There are 15 residues in the CDR3. This CDR3 is CASSTNPGVNEKLFF. DNA for the CDR3: TGTGCCAGCAGCACAAACCCGGGGGTAAATGAAAAACTGTTTTTT.

The chain couples TRBV6-4 to TRBJ2-7; 8 bases fit TRBD1. Per germline, CDR1 MRHNA and CDR2 SNTAGT. CDR3 length: 15 residues. Losses at the gene ends were 3 bases for V and 5 bases for J; bases not matched to a gene: 9. The chain's CDR3 is CASSEGVQGANEQYF. As DNA, the CDR3 is TGTGCCAGCAGTGAAGGGGTGCAGGGGGCAAACGAGCAGTACTTC.

The V call is TRBV7-2, the J call TRBJ2-7; 7 nucleotides line up with TRBD1. The CDR3 contains 15 residues. V shed 1 base, J shed 2 bases, and the junction held 5 bases outside the gene matches. Germline CDR1 and CDR2: SGHTA and FQGNSA. The CDR3 nucleotides read TGTGCCAGCAGCTTAGTTGGGACAGAGACCTACGAGCAGTACTTC. As protein: CASSLVGTETYEQYF.

This clone was detected many times. This chain connects TRBV10-3 to TRBJ2-2; 7 bases are shared with TRBD2. This CDR3 has 16 residues. The germline CDR1 and CDR2 sequences are ENHRY and SYGVKD. The ends lost 4 bases at V and 3 bases at J; junction bases unmatched: 8. CDR3 bases: TGTGCCATCAGTGGGCATACTCGGGGGGACACCGGGGAGCTGTTTTTT. It yields the protein CAISGHTRGDTGELFF.

This chain joins TRBV4-1 and TRBJ2-3, with D possibly matching TRBD1 (5 bases). The V gene lost 1 base and the J gene lost 2 bases, with 13 bases spanning the gap. Per the germline V gene, CDR1 is MGHRA and CDR2 is YSYEKL. The CDR3 is 16 residues long. The CDR3 DNA reads TGCGCCAGCAGCCAAGGGGCAGGGTTGATCACAGATACGCAGTATTTT. Residues: CASSQGAGLITDTQYF.

The V call is TRBV19, the J call TRBJ1-2; possible D gene TRBD1, 6 bases. Between the trimmed V and J ends, which lost 5 bases and 3 bases, there was a span of 10 bases. Germline V CDR1 and CDR2: LNHDA, SQIVND (reference sequence). This CDR3 contains 13 residues. The CDR3 DNA follows: TGTGCCAGTAGTGTCGCAGGGGACTATGGCTACACCTTC. It translates to CASSVAGDYGYTF.

The chain joins TRBV5-1 to TRBJ2-7; 7 bases are a match to TRBD2. The CDR3 is made up of 17 amino acids. Germline V CDR1 and CDR2: SGHRS, YFSETQ. The V gene end was trimmed by 4 bases and the J gene end by 6 bases; junction bases not matched to a gene: 19. CDR3 amino acids: CASSPGRGRNLLGEQYF. In nucleotides, the CDR3 is TGCGCCAGCAGCCCGGGGAGGGGAAGGAACCTCCTCGGCGAGCAGTACTTC.

The genes are TRBV5-1 and TRBJ2-7; 7 nucleotides agree with TRBD2. This CDR3 spans 16 amino acids. The V gene end was trimmed by 3 bases and the J gene end by 0 bases; junction bases not matched to a gene: 9. The V gene's germline CDR1 is SGHRS and CDR2 YFSETQ. CDR3 bases: TGCGCCAGCAGCTCAGGGTGGCGGGAGAGCTCCTACGAGCAGTACTTC. Translating it yields CASSSGWRESSYEQYF. Complete variable domain (other parts from reference TRBV5-1 and TRBJ2-7): KAGVTQTPRYLIKTRGQQVTLSCSPISGHRSVSWYQQTPGQGLQFLFEYFSETQRNKGNFPGRFSGRQFSNSRSEMNVSTLELGDSALYLCASSSGWRESSYEQYFGPGTRLTVT.

This chain joins TRBV5-1 and TRBJ1-2, with D possibly being TRBD1 (5 bases). Germline V CDR1 and CDR2: SGHRS, YFSETQ. The CDR3 is 15 amino acids. The V end lost 0 bases, the J end lost 4 bases, and 13 bases lay between the germline ends. The CDR3, as DNA: TGCGCCAGCAGCTTGGGTGCAGGGATCACCTATGGCTACACCTTC. It is translated as CASSLGAGITYGYTF. The full variable domain, completed using reference TRBV5-1 and TRBJ1-2, is KAGVTQTPRYLIKTRGQQVTLSCSPISGHRSVSWYQQTPGQGLQFLFEYFSETQRNKGNFPGRFSGRQFSNSRSEMNVSTLELGDSALYLCASSLGAGITYGYTFGSGTRLTVV.

The CDR3 region is CASSLGGQGAVNEQFF. The CDR3 coding sequence is TGCGCCAGCAGCCTGGGAGGACAGGGGGCTGTGAATGAGCAGTTCTTC. V gene TRBV4-3 combines with J gene TRBJ2-1, with 11 nucleotides matching TRBD1. V shed 4 bases and J 7 bases; nucleotides not matched to a gene: 9. Germline V gives CDR1 LGHNA, CDR2 YSLEER. The CDR3 is 16 residues long.

The V call is TRBV29-1, the J call TRBJ1-1; D not resolved. The CDR3 is made up of 11 amino acids. Germline values: CDR1 SQVTM, CDR2 ANQGSEA. V was cut by 5 bases and J by 0 bases, with 4 bases left in between. This chain's CDR3 is CSVHMNTEAFF. CDR3 nucleotides: TGCAGCGTTCACATGAACACTGAAGCTTTCTTT.

This clone appeared a few times. This sequence joins TRBV5-1 and TRBJ2-7; 9 bases match TRBD1. V lost 4 bases and J lost 2; bases outside the gene matches: 7. The CDR3 spans 15 residues. Per germline, CDR1 SGHRS and CDR2 YFSETQ. The CDR3 DNA reads as TGCGCCAGCAGCGAGGGGACAGGGCCGCCCTACGAGCAGTACTTC. Translating gives CASSEGTGPPYEQYF.

A few counts support this clone. DNA for the CDR3: TGTGCCAGCTCACCGGGACAGGGTTGGGCCCAGTACTTC. Its translation is CASSPGQGWAQYF. The rearrangement joins TRBV18 to TRBJ2-5; 9 positions match TRBD1. Germline CDR1 KGHSH, CDR2 LQKENI. CDR3 length: 13 residues. Trimming at V came to 3 bases and at J to 9 bases, leaving 5 bases not matched to a gene.

This clone was recorded a few times. This chain links TRBV2 with TRBJ1-6; no definite D call. The CDR3 runs to 14 residues. The V end was cut by 6 bases, the J end by 4 bases, with 10 bases between. CDR1 and CDR2 from the germline V gene are SNHLY and FYNNEI. CDR3 sequence reads: CASSALPYNSPLHF. CDR3 sequence (DNA): TGTGCCAGCAGCGCGCTGCCTTATAATTCACCCCTCCACTTT.